The sequence of this T cell receptor (beta chain) was determined in a study of cytomegalovirus exposure and HLA in healthy donors. Study background: The use of the same platform for the roughly 130 validation repertoires and the approximately 670 first-cohort repertoires was reported by a later analysis. Whole-study findings and limits: The study flagged about 160 TCR beta chains as cytomegalovirus-associated. Most TCR sequences were uncommon, yet certain public TCRs appeared in many donors.

Trimming left V 0 bases short and J 4 bases short, with 13 bases between. CDR3 length equals 15 residues. In germline, CDR1 is LGHNA, CDR2 YNFKEQ. This table comes from immunoSEQ multiplex PCR, and its TCRdb copy is limited to in-frame clones, with some not included. The sample shows 200,000 to 250,000 clones, around nine tenths of them seen only once. The donors were members of the roughly 130-subject validation cohort (separate from the approximately 650-subject first cohort). About this clone: The antigen is not known.

This sequence originates from a woman between 18 and 29 years old in good health and CMV-seropositive. Material for sequencing was PBMCs. The J gene is TRBJ2-7, the V gene TRBV4-2; D possibly corresponds to TRBD2 (6 bases). CDR3 bases: TGTGCCAGCAGCCAAGACGGGGGACGGGCGTACGAGCAGTACTTC. It is translated as CASSQDGGRAYEQYF.